This T cell receptor (beta chain) comes out of a study of blood T cell repertoires in COVID-19. CDR3 length equals 12 residues. The germline V gene encodes CDR1 SEHNR and CDR2 FQNEAQ (reference sequence). V lost 4 bases and J 1 base, leaving 3 bases between the germline ends. Method: immunoSEQ multiplex PCR; TCRdb's copy keeps in-frame clones and lacks some. The sample contains over 200,000 clones, roughly 85% of which appear only once. Sequencing used PBMCs or T cells enriched from blood (not recorded which). V usage is TRBV7-9 and J usage is TRBJ2-3; no firm D call. The sequence was collected from a woman between 45 and 60 years old who had recovered from COVID-19. The CDR3 DNA reads as TGTGCCAGCAGCTCGGGCACAGATACGCAGTATTTT. Translation: CASSSGTDTQYF.